The sequence of this T cell receptor (beta chain) was determined in a study of shared clonotypes between healthy human individuals. Data came from immunoSEQ multiplex PCR; TCRdb stores just in-frame clones and leaves some out. The sample contains fewer than 2.5 million clones, more than 85% of which appear only once. HIV-negative, healthy adults without recent acute infections or vaccinations were the donors. This clonotype was sampled from a man between 18 and 29 years old in good health. Some clones in this sample may be carry-over from other donors' samples. Material: naive CD4+ T cells from PBMCs. Subset denoted: CD45RA+ positively selected.

The CDR3 sequence: CASSLRQALGETQYF. CDR3 in DNA: TGCGCCAGCAGCTTAAGACAGGCACTGGGGGAGACCCAGTACTTC. The chain employs TRBV5-1 and TRBJ2-5; a weak D match, TRBD1 (6 bases). The V end lost 2 bases, the J end lost 5 bases, and 16 bases lay between the germline ends. The CDR3 is 15 amino acids. Per the germline V gene, CDR1 is SGHRS and CDR2 is YFSETQ.